This T cell receptor (beta chain) was sequenced during a study of metastatic and nonmetastatic thyroid tumors. TCRdb reprocessed the PCR reads using MiXCR. The sample includes about 10,000 clones, less than 40% of them seen just once. This clone was counted only a few times. The CDR3 consists of 14 residues. Germline V lookup: CDR1 SGHTA, CDR2 FQGNSA. V shed 1 base and J shed 2 bases, with 9 bases lying between them. Prior to thyroid surgery, none of the patients had received any treatment. Sequenced material: tumor tissue. The chain joins TRBV7-2 to TRBJ2-7; D is ambiguous. The clonotype originates from a female donor with papillary thyroid cancer or a benign thyroid nodule (not recorded which). Some clones in this sample may be carry-over from other donors' samples. The CDR3 coding sequence is TGTGCCAGCAGCTTAGGGCACGGAACCTACGAGCAGTACTTC. This sequence encodes CASSLGHGTYEQYF.